The source of this T cell receptor beta chain is a study of cytomegalovirus exposure and HLA in healthy donors. The PCR ran on 60 Vbeta and 13 Jbeta primers. Assay: immunoSEQ multiplex PCR; the TCRdb copy retains only in-frame clones and omits some. The sample yields around 150,000 clones, around four fifths seen once. About this clone itself: Its antigen is unknown.

Study results and limitations: For cytomegalovirus status, the classifier reportedly gave diagnoses with high specificity and sensitivity.

Sequenced sample: PBMCs. The sequence was obtained from a male donor in good health and CMV-seropositive.

The CDR3 sequence: CASSQTGQDSPLHF. CDR3 coding DNA: TGTGCCAGCTCACAAACAGGGCAAGATTCACCCCTCCACTTT. The chain recombines TRBV18 with TRBJ1-6, with a tentative D call TRBD1 (6 bases). The CDR3 extends over 14 amino acids. CDR1 is KGHSH, CDR2 LQKENI, per germline. V lost 4 bases to trimming and J lost 8 bases, with 12 bases between them.